This entry lists 24 T cell receptor beta chains sequenced from one sample in a study of T cell clonality in common variable immunodeficiency. Profiling relied on immunoSEQ multiplex PCR, and the TCRdb table lists in-frame clones only, not all of them. This sample comprises approximately 52,000 clones, none seen once only. The sequenced material came from peripheral blood mononuclear cells. The source of these receptors is a person between 18 and 69 years old in good health.

Points on this clone: The read comes to an end 3 residues before the CDR3 does, leaving the germline J gene to fill in the end. The chain combines TRBV25-1 with TRBJ2-1, with no clear D. The V end lost 5 bases, the J end lost 6 bases, and 20 bases lay between the germline ends. CDR3 size: 16 residues. Germline V gene data show CDR1 as MGHDK and CDR2 as SYGVNS. The DNA read from the CDR3 is TGTGCCAGCAGTCGCCTTGACATACGAGTGGCCAATGAG. This encodes CASSRLDIRVANE. The full CDR3 protein is CASSRLDIRVANEQFF. Full variable domain (missing parts from reference TRBV25-1 and TRBJ2-1): EADIYQTPRYLVIGTGKKITLECSQTMGHDKMYWYQQDPGMELHLIHYSYGVNSTEKGDLSSESTVSRIRTEHFPLTLESARPSHTSQYLCASSRLDIRVANEQFFGPGTRLTVL.

In this sample, this clone turned up many times. The read halts 3 residues ahead of the CDR3 end, with the missing end drawn from the germline J gene. The chain uses TRBV7-2 and TRBJ2-1; 7 nucleotides match TRBD2. The ends lost 5 bases at V and 8 bases at J; junction bases unmatched: 3. This CDR3 contains 12 residues. Germline values: CDR1 SGHTA, CDR2 FQGNSA. CDR3 sequence reads: CASSRTRYEQFF. The DNA read from the CDR3 is TGTGCCAGCAGCCGGACTAGATATGAG.

The table lists this clone with many counts. The observed sequence ends 3 residues before the CDR3 terminus, with the missing tail filled in from the germline J gene. V is TRBV27 and J is TRBJ2-1; a possible D gene is TRBD2 (5 bases). Germline-derived CDR1 and CDR2 are MNHEY and SMNVEV (reference sequence). V was trimmed by 8 bases and J by 0 bases, leaving 11 bases between them. This CDR3 spans 14 amino acids. The part of the CDR3 DNA that was read is TGTGCCAGCTGTCCGGGGAGCTCCTACAATGAG. It translates to CASCPGSSYNE. The entire CDR3 is CASCPGSSYNEQFF.

This clone showed up many times. Read data end 3 residues before the CDR3 end; the end is taken from the germline J gene. V gene TRBV19 combines with J gene TRBJ1-4, with D tentatively TRBD1 (6 bases). From germline, CDR1 is LNHDA and CDR2 SQIVND (reference sequence). The CDR3 totals 17 residues. The V and J ends lost 3 bases and 8 bases respectively, with 22 bases between them. Incomplete CDR3 DNA: TGTGCCAGTAGTATGACCGAAACACAGGGACGCCGAGAAAAA. It is translated as CASSMTETQGRREK. The entire CDR3 is CASSMTETQGRREKLFF.

This clone was found many times. The sequence runs out 3 residues before the end of the CDR3; the remainder is reconstructed from the germline J gene. V gene TRBV30 combines with J gene TRBJ1-1, with 8 bases matching TRBD1. Germline trimming cut 8 bases from V and 4 bases from J; bases unmatched to any gene: 15. The V gene's germline CDR1 is GTSNPN and CDR2 SVGIG (reference sequence). CDR3 size: 15 residues. The CDR3 DNA, read in part, is TGTGCCCACCAGGGGGCGCCGGGTTTGGTCACTGAA. Translated, it gives CAHQGAPGLVTE. The CDR3, in full, reads CAHQGAPGLVTEAFF.

A word on this clone: Read coverage stops 3 residues before the CDR3 terminus; the germline J gene supplies the remainder. The V call is TRBV7-8, the J call TRBJ2-1; 9 bases are shared with TRBD1. Germline V lookup: CDR1 SGHVS, CDR2 FQNEAQ. The CDR3 totals 16 residues. With V trimmed by 5 bases and J by 3 bases, 8 bases remained unmatched. The sequenced part of the CDR3 DNA is TGTGCCAGCAGCCCTTTAGTGGGACAGGGCTACAATGAG. The encoded protein is CASSPLVGQGYNE. The entire CDR3 reads CASSPLVGQGYNEQFF.

This clone was counted at least ten times. CDR3 DNA, as far as it was read: TGCAGTGCTAGCTACCCGGGACTAGCGGGAGGGCCCGGGGGCATCTACGAG. This translates into CSASYPGLAGGPGGIYE. The entire CDR3 protein reads CSASYPGLAGGPGGIYEQYF. The genes are TRBV20-1 and TRBJ2-7; 16 bases fit TRBD2. The CDR3 extends 3 residues past the end of the read, so its final part is completed from the germline J gene. The junction had 17 bases not matched to a gene; V was cut back by 3 bases and J by 3 bases. This CDR3 is 20 amino acids long. Germline assignment: CDR1 DFQATT and CDR2 SNEGSKA (reference sequence).

The table lists this clone with many counts. The CDR3 is cut off 3 residues early in the read; its end comes from the germline J gene. The chain carries TRBV6-1 and TRBJ2-3; TRBD1 agrees at 8 bases. CDR1 MNHNS and CDR2 SASEGT come from the germline V gene. The CDR3 is 15 amino acids. Partial CDR3 DNA: TGTGCCAGCAGTGAAGGGCAGGGGGCGTGGGAGACG. This encodes CASSEGQGAWET. The entire CDR3 sequence reads CASSEGQGAWETQYF.

Notes on this clone: Sequencing ends 3 residues short of the CDR3 end; the germline J gene provides the rest. The chain employs TRBV11-2 and TRBJ1-2, with 9 bases identical to TRBD1. The CDR3 length is 15 residues. V dropped 4 bases and J dropped 4; count of bases not matched to a gene: 7. Germline V CDR1 and CDR2: SGHAT, FQNNGV. CDR3 protein: CASSSRQGVGYGYTF. The sequenced CDR3 bases are TGTGCCAGCAGCTCGAGACAGGGGGTCGGCTATGGC.

This clone was detected ten times or more. The read finishes 3 residues shy of the CDR3 end, and the germline J gene is used to complete it. Different DNA sequences within this sample yield the same CDR3. The rearrangement joins TRBV5-1 to TRBJ1-3, with D possibly matching TRBD1 (5 bases). From germline, CDR1 is SGHRS and CDR2 YFSETQ. The CDR3 is 16 residues long. The V end was cut by 2 bases, the J end by 0 bases, with 12 bases between. CDR3 DNA, as far as it was read: TGCGCCAGCAGCTTTGGCCAGGGTTTCTCTGGAAACACC. Its translation is CASSFGQGFSGNT. The whole CDR3 reads CASSFGQGFSGNTIYF.

There are many counts of this clone. Coverage ceases 3 residues before the CDR3 finishes, and the germline J gene fills in the end. The chain couples TRBV29-1 to TRBJ1-1; D is perhaps TRBD1 (5 bases). V was clipped by 3 bases and J by 1 base, with 15 bases between them. The CDR3 length is 15 residues. Germline CDR1 reads SQVTM; CDR2 reads ANQGSEA. The CDR3 protein is CSVENPGIRNTEAFF. The part of the CDR3 DNA that was read is TGCAGCGTTGAGAACCCAGGGATCCGGAACACTGAA.

This clone has a count of ten or more. The CDR3 end falls 3 residues outside the read, so it is completed with the germline J gene. V is TRBV6-1 and J is TRBJ2-7; 11 positions match TRBD2. This CDR3 region has 15 residues. J lost 3 bases, V lost 3 bases, and 4 bases had no gene match. Germline CDR1 and CDR2: MNHNS and SASEGT. CDR3 DNA (partial): TGTGCCAGCAGTGACCCGGGACTAGCGGTCTACGAG. It specifies CASSDPGLAVYE. The whole CDR3 region reads CASSDPGLAVYEQYF.

This clone was found a few times. The CDR3 end falls 3 residues outside the read, so it is completed with the germline J gene. This rearrangement joins TRBV20-1 to TRBJ2-7; D unclear. Germline V gene lookup returns CDR1 DFQATT and CDR2 SNEGSKA (reference sequence). The CDR3 covers 12 residues. The V end was cut by 4 bases, the J end by 2 bases, with 9 bases between. The CDR3 DNA, read in part, is TGCAGTGCTATTTACAGTACCTACGAG. Translating gives CSAIYSTYE. The CDR3 in its entirety is CSAIYSTYEQYF.

This clone was recorded at least ten times. Read sequence stops 3 residues before the CDR3 end, and the germline J gene provides the missing end. The V and J genes are TRBV5-5 and TRBJ1-2; the match to TRBD1 covers 10 bases. The CDR3 runs 15 residues. The germline V gene encodes CDR1 SGHKS and CDR2 YYEKEE (reference sequence). V lost 2 bases, J lost 2 bases, and 3 bases stayed unmatched. The CDR3 reads CASSFGTGVNYGYTF. The CDR3 bases that were read are TGTGCCAGCAGCTTCGGGACAGGGGTCAACTATGGC.

This clone came up a few times. The CDR3 end lies 3 residues beyond the end of the read and is filled in from the germline J gene. This rearrangement joins TRBV30 to TRBJ1-2; D call uncertain. Germline V gene sequence: CDR1 GTSNPN, CDR2 SVGIG (reference sequence). The CDR3 is 13 amino acids. The CDR3 DNA, read in part, is TGTGCCTGGAGTGTGCTGGACTCCTACGAC. Residues: CAWSVLDSYD. The CDR3 as a whole reads CAWSVLDSYDYTF.

Many counts were recorded for this clone. The read stops 3 residues short of the end of the CDR3; the missing end is completed from the germline J gene. The chain is built from TRBV5-1 and TRBJ2-1; possible D gene TRBD2, 6 bases. Germline CDR1 and CDR2: SGHRS and YFSETQ. The V gene lost 0 bases and the J gene lost 5 bases, with 12 bases spanning the gap. The length of the CDR3 is 15 residues. CDR3 in amino acids: CASSLASGPNNEQFF. CDR3 DNA, as far as it was read: TGCGCCAGCAGCTTGGCAAGCGGGCCGAACAATGAG.

As regards this clone: Other DNA sequences in the same sample also yield this CDR3. The sequenced CDR3 bases are TGCGCCAGCAGCCTGACATCCTACAATGAG. As protein: CASSLTSYNE. The entire CDR3 protein is CASSLTSYNEQFF. V gene TRBV5-1 combines with J gene TRBJ2-1; D is ambiguous. The read finishes 3 residues shy of the CDR3 end, and the germline J gene is used to complete it. CDR1 and CDR2 from the germline V gene are SGHRS and YFSETQ. This CDR3 comprises 13 residues. V lost 4 bases to trimming and J lost 1 base, with 6 bases between them. The variable domain in full, with the rest retrieved from reference TRBV5-1 and TRBJ2-1, is KAGVTQTPRYLIKTRGQQVTLSCSPISGHRSVSWYQQTPGQGLQFLFEYFSETQRNKGNFPGRFSGRQFSNSRSEMNVSTLELGDSALYLCASSLTSYNEQFFGPGTRLTVL.

In its sample, this clone was seen many times. The read falls 3 residues short of the CDR3 end, and the missing part is taken from the germline J gene. V is TRBV18 and J is TRBJ2-3; unclear D gene. In germline, CDR1 is KGHSH, CDR2 LQKENI. Trimming pared 6 bases from V and 1 base from J, leaving 11 bases between. This CDR3 spans 14 amino acids. Incomplete CDR3 DNA: TGTGCCAGCTCCGACTCCTGGGGCACAGATACG. Protein product: CASSDSWGTDT. The whole CDR3 region reads CASSDSWGTDTQYF.

The table lists this clone with many counts. The read terminates 3 residues ahead of where the CDR3 ends, so the germline J gene completes it. This chain links TRBV18 with TRBJ1-1, with 8 bases aligning to TRBD1. V was pared by 5 bases and J by 7 bases, with 12 bases of the junction left unmatched. The CDR3 loop spans 15 amino acids. Germline V gene lookup returns CDR1 KGHSH and CDR2 LQKENI. The CDR3 sequence: CASSAFGQGSGEAFF. Partial CDR3 DNA: TGTGCCAGCTCAGCCTTTGGACAGGGCAGTGGTGAA. Full variable domain (outside the CDR3, taken from reference TRBV18 and TRBJ1-1): NAGVMQNPRHLVRRRGQEARLRCSPMKGHSHVYWYRQLPEEGLKFMVYLQKENIIDESGMPKERFSAEFPKEGPSILRIQQVVRGDSAAYFCASSAFGQGSGEAFFGQGTRLTVV.

This clone was counted many times. The read ends 3 residues early relative to the CDR3; the germline J gene fills the gap. This chain uses TRBV5-5 with TRBJ2-7; D might be TRBD2 (5 bases). Trimming took 2 bases from V and 0 from J, leaving 12 bases between them. From germline, CDR1 is SGHKS and CDR2 YYEKEE (reference sequence). There are 15 residues in the CDR3. CDR3 sequence reads: CASSFQDLSSYEQYF. The sequenced part of the CDR3 DNA is TGTGCCAGCAGCTTCCAGGACTTGAGCTCCTACGAG.

This clone was counted ten times or more. The read terminates 3 residues ahead of where the CDR3 ends, so the germline J gene completes it. The rearrangement joins TRBV7-6 to TRBJ2-3; 9 bases agree with TRBD2. This CDR3 comprises 16 residues. The V gene end was trimmed by 2 bases and the J gene end by 2 bases; junction bases not matched to a gene: 5. CDR1 and CDR2 (germline): SGHVS, FNYEAQ. The CDR3 bases that were read are TGTGCCAGCAGCTTACAGACTAGCGGAATCACAGATACG. It encodes CASSLQTSGITDT. The complete CDR3 protein is CASSLQTSGITDTQYF. The entire variable domain, with the rest obtained from reference TRBV7-6 and TRBJ2-3, is as follows: GAGVSQSPRYKVTKRGQDVALRCDPISGHVSLYWYRQALGQGPEFLTYFNYEAQQDKSGLPNDRFSAERPEGSISTLTIQRTEQRDSAMYRCASSLQTSGITDTQYFGPGTRLTVL.

Ten or more counts support this clone. The read is 3 residues too short to cover the CDR3 end, so that end is filled in from the germline J gene. The chain couples TRBV5-1 to TRBJ2-2; D might be TRBD2 (5 bases). Germline V gives CDR1 SGHRS, CDR2 YFSETQ. The CDR3 length is 16 residues. V was pared by 0 bases and J by 0 bases, with 9 bases between. This CDR3 reads CASSLGSGTNTGELFF. The covered CDR3 bases are TGCGCCAGCAGCTTGGGAAGCGGAACGAACACCGGGGAG.

In this sample, this clone turned up many times. This CDR3 reads CATEGGPGETQYF. CDR3 DNA (partial): TGCGCCACCGAGGGCGGACCGGGGGAGACC. The chain uses TRBV5-1 and TRBJ2-5, with D perhaps matching TRBD2 (5 bases). The observed sequence ends 3 residues before the CDR3 terminus, with the missing tail filled in from the germline J gene. Germline CDR1 and CDR2: SGHRS and YFSETQ. The CDR3 has 13 residues. Trimming left V 9 bases short and J 5 bases short, with 17 bases between.

This clone came up many times. From the germline J gene comes the end of the CDR3, since the read stops 3 residues before it. The rearrangement links TRBV6-2 or TRBV6-3 to TRBJ2-1, with TRBD2 as a possible D gene (5 bases). Germline CDR1 reads MNHEY; CDR2 reads SVGEGT. The V and J ends lost 2 bases and 2 bases respectively, with 7 bases between them. The CDR3 loop spans 14 amino acids. The CDR3 loop is CASSYTGTYNEQFF. Partial CDR3 DNA: TGTGCCAGCAGTTACACGGGGACCTACAATGAG.